The 6 T cell receptor beta chains listed next were all sequenced from one sample in a study of T-cell reconstitution after alpha-beta-depleted transplantation in children. During its preparation, the TCRbeta library received unique molecular identifiers. TCRdb re-derived calls from the PCR reads in MiXCR, one entry per CDR3 protein. Here the sample spans roughly 400,000 distinct CDR3 sequences, over 40% being singletons. The specimen was PBMCs, collected before TCRalphabeta/CD19-depleted stem cell transplant. Receptor source: a girl aged 2 to 9 with aplastic anemia, due to receive a stem cell transplant.

This clonotype was recorded many times. The chain recombines TRBV4-2 with TRBJ1-1, with D perhaps TRBD1 (5 bases). V lost 0 bases and J lost 0, with 8 bases in between. Germline assignment: CDR1 LGHNA and CDR2 YNFKEQ. The CDR3 spans 15 residues. CDR3 sequence reads: CASSQEPGLNTEAFF. Here the CDR3 DNA reads TGTGCCAGCAGCCAAGAGCCGGGGCTGAACACTGAAGCTTTCTTT.

The table lists this clonotype with a few counts. This chain links TRBV21-1 with TRBJ2-2; the table names TRBD2, a call not compared with the DNA. TRBV21-1 counts as a pseudogene. The CDR3 covers 17 residues. This chain's CDR3 is CASSTCGGGGAPGGLFF. The DNA of the CDR3 is TGTGCCAGCAGCACCTGTGGTGGCGGGGGGGCCCCCGGGGGGCTGTTTTTT.

This clonotype was found many times. This chain joins TRBV7-2 and TRBJ2-5; TRBD2 agrees at 15 bases. Germline V gives CDR1 SGHTA, CDR2 FQGNSA. CDR3 length: 16 amino acids. The V gene end was trimmed by 5 bases and the J gene end by 3 bases; junction bases not matched to a gene: 4. The CDR3 sequence: CASSLRTSGREETQYF. The DNA for the CDR3 is TGTGCCAGCAGCCTGAGGACTAGCGGGAGGGAAGAGACCCAGTACTTC.

V is TRBV28 and J is TRBJ2-3; 7 positions agree with TRBD2. J gave up 3 bases and V 4 bases, and 7 bases lay outside the gene matches. The CDR3 length is 15 residues. Germline V gene sequence: CDR1 MDHEN, CDR2 SYDVKM. CDR3 region: CASSSPGSGTDTQYF. CDR3 nucleotide sequence: TGTGCCAGCAGTTCCCCGGGTAGCGGGACAGATACGCAGTATTTT.

Worth noting for this clonotype: A single base separates this from a much larger clone, so it may be a read error. This chain joins TRBV7-2 and TRBJ2-7, with D unresolved. The CDR3 spans 13 residues. Per germline, CDR1 SGHTA and CDR2 FQGNSA. The CDR3 DNA follows: TGTGCCAGCAGCTTACGAGGCAGTCACGAGCAGTCCTTC. Translating it yields CASSLRGSHEQSF.

This clonotype was seen only a few times. This rearrangement joins TRBV20-1 to TRBJ1-5; no firm D call. Deletions cut 1 base from V and 9 bases from J, with 10 bases between. CDR1 DFQATT and CDR2 SNEGSKA come from the germline V gene (reference sequence). The CDR3 sequence is 12 residues long. CDR3 in DNA: TGCAGTGCTAGAGCCTTTTCCTGGCCCCAGCATTTT. Protein: CSARAFSWPQHF.